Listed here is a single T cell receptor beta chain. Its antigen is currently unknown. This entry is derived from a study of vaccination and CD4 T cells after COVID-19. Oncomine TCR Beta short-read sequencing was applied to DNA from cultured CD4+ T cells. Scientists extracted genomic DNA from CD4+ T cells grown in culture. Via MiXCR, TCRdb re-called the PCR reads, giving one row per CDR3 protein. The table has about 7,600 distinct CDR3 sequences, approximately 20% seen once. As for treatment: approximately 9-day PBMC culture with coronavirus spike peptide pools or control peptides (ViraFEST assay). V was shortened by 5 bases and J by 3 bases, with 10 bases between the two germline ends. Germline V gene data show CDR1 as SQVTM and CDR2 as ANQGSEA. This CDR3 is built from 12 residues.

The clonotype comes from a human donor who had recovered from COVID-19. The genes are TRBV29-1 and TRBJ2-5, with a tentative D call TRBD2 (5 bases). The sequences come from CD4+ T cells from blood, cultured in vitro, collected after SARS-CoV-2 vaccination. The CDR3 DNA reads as TGCAGCGTTTTGCGGGCAGAAGAGACCCAGTACTTC. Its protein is CSVLRAEETQYF.